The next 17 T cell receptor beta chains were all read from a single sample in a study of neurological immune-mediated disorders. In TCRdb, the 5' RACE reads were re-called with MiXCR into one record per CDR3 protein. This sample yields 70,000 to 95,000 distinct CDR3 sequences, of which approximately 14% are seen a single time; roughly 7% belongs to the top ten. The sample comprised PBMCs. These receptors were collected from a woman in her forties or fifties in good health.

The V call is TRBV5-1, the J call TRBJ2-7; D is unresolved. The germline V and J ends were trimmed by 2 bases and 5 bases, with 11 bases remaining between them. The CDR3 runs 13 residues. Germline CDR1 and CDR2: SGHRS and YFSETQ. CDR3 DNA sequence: TGCGCCAGCAGCTTAGATGGGTTGGACGAGCAGTACTTC. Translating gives CASSLDGLDEQYF.

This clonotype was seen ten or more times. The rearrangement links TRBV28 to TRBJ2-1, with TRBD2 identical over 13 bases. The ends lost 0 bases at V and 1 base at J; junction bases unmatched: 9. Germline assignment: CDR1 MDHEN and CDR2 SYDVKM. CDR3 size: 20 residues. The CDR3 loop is CASSLWGDLLAGGSYNEQFF. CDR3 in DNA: TGTGCCAGCAGTTTATGGGGGGACTTACTAGCGGGGGGGTCCTACAATGAGCAGTTCTTC.

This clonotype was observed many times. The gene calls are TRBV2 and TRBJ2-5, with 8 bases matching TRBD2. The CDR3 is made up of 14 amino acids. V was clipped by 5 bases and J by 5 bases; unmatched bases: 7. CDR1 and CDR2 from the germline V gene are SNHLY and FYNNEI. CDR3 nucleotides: TGTGCCAGCAGTCAACTAGCGGAGTTCGAGACCCAGTACTTC. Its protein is CASSQLAEFETQYF.

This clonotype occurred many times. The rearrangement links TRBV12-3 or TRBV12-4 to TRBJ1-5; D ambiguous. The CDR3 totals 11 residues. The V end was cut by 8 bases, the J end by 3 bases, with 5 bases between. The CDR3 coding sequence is TGTGCCAGCGGTATCAATCAGCCCCAGCATTTT. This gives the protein CASGINQPQHF.

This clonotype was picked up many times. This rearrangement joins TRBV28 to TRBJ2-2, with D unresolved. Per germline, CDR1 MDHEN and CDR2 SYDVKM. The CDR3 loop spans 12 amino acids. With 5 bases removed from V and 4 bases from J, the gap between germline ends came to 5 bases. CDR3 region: CASSRGTGELFF. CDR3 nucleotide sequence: TGTGCCAGCAGTCGTGGCACCGGGGAGCTGTTTTTT.

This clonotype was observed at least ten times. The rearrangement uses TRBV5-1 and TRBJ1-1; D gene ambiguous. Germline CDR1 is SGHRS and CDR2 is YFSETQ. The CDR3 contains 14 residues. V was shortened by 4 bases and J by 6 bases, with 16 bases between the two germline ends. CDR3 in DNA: TGCGCCAGCAGCCTGGGAGACTTTCAAGCTGAAGCTTTCTTT. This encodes CASSLGDFQAEAFF.

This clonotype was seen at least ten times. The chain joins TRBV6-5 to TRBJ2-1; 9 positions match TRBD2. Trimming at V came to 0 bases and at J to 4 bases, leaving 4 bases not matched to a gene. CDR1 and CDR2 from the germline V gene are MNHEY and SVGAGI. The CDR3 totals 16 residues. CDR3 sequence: CASSYSRGGWYNEQFF. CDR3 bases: TGTGCCAGCAGTTACTCGCGGGGGGGCTGGTACAATGAGCAGTTCTTC.

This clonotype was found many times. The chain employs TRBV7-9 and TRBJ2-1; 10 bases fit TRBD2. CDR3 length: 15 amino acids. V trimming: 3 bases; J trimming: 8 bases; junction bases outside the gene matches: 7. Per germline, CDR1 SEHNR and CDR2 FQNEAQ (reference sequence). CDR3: CASSFSSGGGDEQFF. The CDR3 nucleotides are TGTGCCAGCAGCTTTTCTAGCGGGGGTGGAGATGAGCAGTTCTTC.

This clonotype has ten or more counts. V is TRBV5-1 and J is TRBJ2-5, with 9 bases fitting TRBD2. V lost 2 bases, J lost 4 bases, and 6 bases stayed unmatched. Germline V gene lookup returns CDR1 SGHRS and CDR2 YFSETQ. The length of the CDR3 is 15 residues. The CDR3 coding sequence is TGCGCCAGCAGCTTCCTAGCGGGGCGAACAGAGACCCAGTACTTC. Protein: CASSFLAGRTETQYF.

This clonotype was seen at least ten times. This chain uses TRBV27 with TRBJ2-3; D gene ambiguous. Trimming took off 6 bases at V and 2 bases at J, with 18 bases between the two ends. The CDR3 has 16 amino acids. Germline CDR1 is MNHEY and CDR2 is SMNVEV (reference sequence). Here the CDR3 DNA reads TGTGCCAGCAGGGGGTTTAGGCGTGGGATCACAGATACGCAGTATTTT. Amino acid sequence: CASRGFRRGITDTQYF.

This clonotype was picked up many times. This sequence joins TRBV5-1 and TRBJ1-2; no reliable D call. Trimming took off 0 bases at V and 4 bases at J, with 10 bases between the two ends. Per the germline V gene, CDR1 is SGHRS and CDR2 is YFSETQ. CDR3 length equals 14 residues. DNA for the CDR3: TGCGCCAGCAGCTTGGACGGTTCCCTCTATGGCTACACCTTC. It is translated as CASSLDGSLYGYTF.

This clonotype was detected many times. The CDR3 spells CASSSGGAGGLTDTQYF. CDR3 bases: TGTGCCAGCAGCTCGGGTGGCGCGGGGGGCCTCACAGATACGCAGTATTTT. The V gene is TRBV7-2, the J gene TRBJ2-3, with 8 positions matching TRBD2. The CDR3 covers 17 residues. In germline, CDR1 is SGHTA, CDR2 FQGNSA. With V trimmed by 4 bases and J by 2 bases, 11 bases remained unmatched.

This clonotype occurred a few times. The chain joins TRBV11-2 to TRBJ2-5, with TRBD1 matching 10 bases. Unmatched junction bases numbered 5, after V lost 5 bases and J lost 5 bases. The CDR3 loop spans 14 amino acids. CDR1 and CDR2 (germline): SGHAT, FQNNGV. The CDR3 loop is CASSATGGGETQYF. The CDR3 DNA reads TGTGCCAGCAGCGCGACAGGGGGCGGGGAGACCCAGTACTTC.

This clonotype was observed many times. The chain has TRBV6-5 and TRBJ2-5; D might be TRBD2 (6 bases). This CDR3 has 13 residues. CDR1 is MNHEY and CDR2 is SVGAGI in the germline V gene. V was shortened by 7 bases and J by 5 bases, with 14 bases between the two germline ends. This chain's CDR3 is CASKTRGRETQYF. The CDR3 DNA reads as TGTGCCAGCAAGACTAGGGGTCGGGAGACCCAGTACTTC.

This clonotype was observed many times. CDR3 DNA: TGCAGTGCTAGAGGCTGGACTAGCGGGAGGGAAGGTAGCATTCAGTACTTC. Translated, it gives CSARGWTSGREGSIQYF. The chain joins TRBV20-1 to TRBJ2-4; 15 bases are a match to TRBD2. V lost 1 base, J lost 9 bases, and 10 bases stayed unmatched. The CDR3 length is 17 residues. The germline V gene encodes CDR1 DFQATT and CDR2 SNEGSKA (reference sequence).

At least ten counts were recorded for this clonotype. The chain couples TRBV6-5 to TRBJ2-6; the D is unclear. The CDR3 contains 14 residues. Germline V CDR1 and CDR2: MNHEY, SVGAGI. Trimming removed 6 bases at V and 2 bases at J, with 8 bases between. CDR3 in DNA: TGTGCCAGCAGGACGGATCCTGGGGCCAACGTCCTGACTTTC. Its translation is CASRTDPGANVLTF.

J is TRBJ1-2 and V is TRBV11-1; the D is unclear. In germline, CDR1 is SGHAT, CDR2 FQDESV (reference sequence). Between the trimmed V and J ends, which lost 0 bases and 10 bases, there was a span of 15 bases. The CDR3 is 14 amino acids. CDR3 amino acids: CASSLAGRRDFYTF. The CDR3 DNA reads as TGTGCCAGCAGCTTAGCAGGCAGGAGAGATTTCTACACCTTC. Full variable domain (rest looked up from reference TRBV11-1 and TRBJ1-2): EAEVAQSPRYKITEKSQAVAFWCDPISGHATLYWYRQILGQGPELLVQFQDESVVDDSQLPKDRFSAERLKGVDSTLKIQPAELGDSAMYLCASSLAGRRDFYTFGSGTRLTVV.